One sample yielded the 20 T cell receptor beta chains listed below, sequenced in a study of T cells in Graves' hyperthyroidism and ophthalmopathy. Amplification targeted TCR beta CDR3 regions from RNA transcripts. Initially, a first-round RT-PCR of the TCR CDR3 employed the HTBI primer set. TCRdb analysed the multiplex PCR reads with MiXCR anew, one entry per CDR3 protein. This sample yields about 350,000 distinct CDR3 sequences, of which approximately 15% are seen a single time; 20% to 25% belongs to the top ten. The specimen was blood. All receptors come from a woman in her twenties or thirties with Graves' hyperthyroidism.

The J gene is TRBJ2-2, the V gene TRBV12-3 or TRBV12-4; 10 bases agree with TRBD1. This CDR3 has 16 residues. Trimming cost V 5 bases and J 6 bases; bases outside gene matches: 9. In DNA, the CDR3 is TGTGCCAGCAGTCTCGGACAGGGGGTATTTGCCGGGGAGCTGTTTTTT. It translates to CASSLGQGVFAGELFF.

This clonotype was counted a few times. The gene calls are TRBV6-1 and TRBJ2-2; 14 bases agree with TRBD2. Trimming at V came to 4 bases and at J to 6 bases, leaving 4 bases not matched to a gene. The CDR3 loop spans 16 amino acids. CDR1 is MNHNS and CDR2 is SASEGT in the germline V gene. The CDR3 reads CASSAGLAGDPGELFF. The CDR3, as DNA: TGTGCCAGCAGTGCGGGACTAGCGGGAGATCCCGGGGAGCTGTTTTTT.

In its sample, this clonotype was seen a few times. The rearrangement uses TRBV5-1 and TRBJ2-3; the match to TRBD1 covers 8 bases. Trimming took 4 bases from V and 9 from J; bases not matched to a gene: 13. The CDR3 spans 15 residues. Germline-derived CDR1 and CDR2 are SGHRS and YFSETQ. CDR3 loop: CASSADRGEARTQYF. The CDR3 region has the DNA TGCGCCAGCAGCGCCGACAGGGGAGAAGCAAGAACGCAGTATTTT.

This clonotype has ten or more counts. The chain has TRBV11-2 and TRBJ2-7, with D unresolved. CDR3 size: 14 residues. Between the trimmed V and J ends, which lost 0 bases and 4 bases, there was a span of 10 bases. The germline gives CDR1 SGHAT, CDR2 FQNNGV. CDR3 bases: TGTGCCAGCAGCTTAGATAGGTTGGCGTACGAGCAGTACTTC. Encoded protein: CASSLDRLAYEQYF.

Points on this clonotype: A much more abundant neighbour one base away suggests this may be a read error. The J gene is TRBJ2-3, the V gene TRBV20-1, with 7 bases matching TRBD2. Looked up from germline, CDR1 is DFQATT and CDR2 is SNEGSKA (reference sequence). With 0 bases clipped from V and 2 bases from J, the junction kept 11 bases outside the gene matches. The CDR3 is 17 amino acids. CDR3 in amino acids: CSARDYGREPVTDTQYF. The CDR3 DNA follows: TGCAGTGCTAGAGATTATGGGCGGGAGCCCGTCACAGATACGCAGTATTTT.

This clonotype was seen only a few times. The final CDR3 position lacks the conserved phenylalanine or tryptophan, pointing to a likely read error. CDR3 residues: CASSLGRTRPYNEQFS. The CDR3 bases are TGTGCCAGCAGCTTAGGCCGAACCAGACCCTACAATGAGCAGTTCTCC. The chain joins TRBV7-8 to TRBJ2-1; D unresolved. Trimming left V 1 base short and J 2 bases short, with 12 bases between. The CDR3 contains 16 residues. CDR1 is SGHVS and CDR2 is FQNEAQ in the germline V gene.

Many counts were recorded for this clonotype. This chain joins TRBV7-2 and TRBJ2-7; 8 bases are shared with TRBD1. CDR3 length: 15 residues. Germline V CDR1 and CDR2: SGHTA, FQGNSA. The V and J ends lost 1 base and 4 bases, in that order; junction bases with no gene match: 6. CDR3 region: CASSLVVTGAYEQYF. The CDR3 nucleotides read TGTGCCAGCAGCTTAGTGGTGACAGGGGCATACGAGCAGTACTTC. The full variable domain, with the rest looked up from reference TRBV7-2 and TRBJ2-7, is GAGVSQSPSNKVTEKGKDVELRCDPISGHTALYWYRQSLGQGLEFLIYFQGNSAPDKSGLPSDRFSAERTGGSVSTLTIQRTQQEDSAVYLCASSLVVTGAYEQYFGPGTRLTVT.

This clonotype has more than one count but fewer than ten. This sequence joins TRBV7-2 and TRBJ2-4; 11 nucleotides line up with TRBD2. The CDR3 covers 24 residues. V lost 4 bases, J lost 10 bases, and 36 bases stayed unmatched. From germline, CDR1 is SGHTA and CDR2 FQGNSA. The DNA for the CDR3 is TGTGCCAGCAGCTCCACAACGACCCCAACTATAGCGGGAGGGTGGGAGTTTCGTATTCGTATTCAGTACTTC. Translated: CASSSTTTPTIAGGWEFRIRIQYF.

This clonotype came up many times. The CDR3 DNA reads TGTGCCAGCAGTTTGGGGGGACAGGGGCTACACGAGCAGTACTTC. Protein: CASSLGGQGLHEQYF. J is TRBJ2-7 and V is TRBV28; 10 bases line up with TRBD1. The CDR3 spans 15 residues. CDR1 MDHEN and CDR2 SYDVKM come from the germline V gene. V gave up 3 bases and J gave up 5 bases; unmatched junction bases: 7.

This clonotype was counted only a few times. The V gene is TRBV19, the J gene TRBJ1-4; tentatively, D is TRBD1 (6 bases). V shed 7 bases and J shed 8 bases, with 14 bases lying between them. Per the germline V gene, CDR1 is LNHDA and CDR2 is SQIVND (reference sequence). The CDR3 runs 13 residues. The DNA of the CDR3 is TGTGCCAGTAACACCGACAGGAACGAAAAACTGTTTTTT. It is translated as CASNTDRNEKLFF.

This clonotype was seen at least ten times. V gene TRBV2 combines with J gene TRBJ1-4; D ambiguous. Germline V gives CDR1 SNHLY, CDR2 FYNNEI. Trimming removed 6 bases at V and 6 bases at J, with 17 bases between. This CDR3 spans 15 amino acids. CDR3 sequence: CASSQAEGGYEKLFF. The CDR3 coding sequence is TGTGCCAGCAGCCAAGCGGAGGGAGGGTATGAAAAACTGTTTTTT.

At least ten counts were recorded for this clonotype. The CDR3 DNA sequence: TGTGCCAGCAGTTTATCGGGAGGGCCTAACGAGCAGTACTTC. Amino acid sequence: CASSLSGGPNEQYF. The chain uses TRBV28 and TRBJ2-7; 8 nucleotides match TRBD2. The junction had 4 bases not matched to a gene; V was cut back by 1 base and J by 5 bases. Germline V gives CDR1 MDHEN, CDR2 SYDVKM. This CDR3 is built from 14 residues.

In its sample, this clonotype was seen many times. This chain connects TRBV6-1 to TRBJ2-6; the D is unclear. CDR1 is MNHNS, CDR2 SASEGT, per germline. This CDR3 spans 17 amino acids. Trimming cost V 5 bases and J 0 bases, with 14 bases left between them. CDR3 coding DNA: TGTGCCAGCAGTTTCCGGGTCCTACTCTCTGGGGCCAACGTCCTGACTTTC. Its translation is CASSFRVLLSGANVLTF.

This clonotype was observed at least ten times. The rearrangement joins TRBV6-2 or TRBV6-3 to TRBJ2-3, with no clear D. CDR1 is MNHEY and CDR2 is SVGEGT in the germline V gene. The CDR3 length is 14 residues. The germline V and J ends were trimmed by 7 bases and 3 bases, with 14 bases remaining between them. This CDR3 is CASNLRSPTDTQYF. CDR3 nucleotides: TGTGCCAGCAATTTGAGGTCCCCAACAGATACGCAGTATTTT.

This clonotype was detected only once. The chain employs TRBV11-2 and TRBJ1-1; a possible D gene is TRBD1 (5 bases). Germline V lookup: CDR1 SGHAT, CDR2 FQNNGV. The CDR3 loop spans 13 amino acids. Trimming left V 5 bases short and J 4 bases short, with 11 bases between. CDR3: CASSTQGFTEAFF. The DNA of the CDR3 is TGTGCCAGCAGCACCCAGGGTTTCACTGAAGCTTTCTTT.

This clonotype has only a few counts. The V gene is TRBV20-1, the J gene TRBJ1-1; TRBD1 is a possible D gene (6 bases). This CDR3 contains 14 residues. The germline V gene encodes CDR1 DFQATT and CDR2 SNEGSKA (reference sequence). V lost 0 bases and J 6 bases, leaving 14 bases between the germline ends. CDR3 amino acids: CSARDQGNRAEAFF. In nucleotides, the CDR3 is TGCAGTGCTAGAGATCAGGGGAATAGGGCTGAAGCTTTCTTT.

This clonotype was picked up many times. DNA of the CDR3: TGTGCCAGCAGTTCGGGAGCGGATCAGACCCAGTACTTC. Encoded protein: CASSSGADQTQYF. V usage is TRBV6-1 and J usage is TRBJ2-5; D possibly corresponds to TRBD2 (6 bases). The CDR3 has 13 amino acids. Per the germline V gene, CDR1 is MNHNS and CDR2 is SASEGT. The V gene lost 5 bases and the J gene lost 6 bases, with 13 bases spanning the gap.

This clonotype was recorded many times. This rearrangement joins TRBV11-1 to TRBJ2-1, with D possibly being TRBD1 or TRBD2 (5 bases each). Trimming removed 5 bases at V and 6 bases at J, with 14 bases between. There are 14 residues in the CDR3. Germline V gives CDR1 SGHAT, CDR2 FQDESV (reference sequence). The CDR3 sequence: CASSLRSRGNEQFF. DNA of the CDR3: TGTGCCAGCAGCCTGCGATCGAGGGGCAATGAGCAGTTCTTC.

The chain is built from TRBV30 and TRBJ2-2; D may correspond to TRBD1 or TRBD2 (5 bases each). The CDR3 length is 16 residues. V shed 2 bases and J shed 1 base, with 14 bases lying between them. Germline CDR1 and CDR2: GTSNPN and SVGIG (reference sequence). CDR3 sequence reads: CAWSPRGALNTGELFF. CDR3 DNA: TGTGCCTGGAGTCCTCGGGGCGCCTTGAACACCGGGGAGCTGTTTTTT. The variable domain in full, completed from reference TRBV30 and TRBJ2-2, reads SQTIHQWPATLVQPVGSPLSLECTVEGTSNPNLYWYRQAAGRGLQLLFYSVGIGQISSEVPQNLSASRPQDRQFILSSKKLLLSDSGFYLCAWSPRGALNTGELFFGEGSRLTVL.

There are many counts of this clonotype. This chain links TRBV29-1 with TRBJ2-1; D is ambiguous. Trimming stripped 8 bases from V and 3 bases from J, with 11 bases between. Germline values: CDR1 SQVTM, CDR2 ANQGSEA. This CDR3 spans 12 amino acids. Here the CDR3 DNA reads TGCAGCCACTCTGGGTACTACAATGAGCAGTTCTTC. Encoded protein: CSHSGYYNEQFF.